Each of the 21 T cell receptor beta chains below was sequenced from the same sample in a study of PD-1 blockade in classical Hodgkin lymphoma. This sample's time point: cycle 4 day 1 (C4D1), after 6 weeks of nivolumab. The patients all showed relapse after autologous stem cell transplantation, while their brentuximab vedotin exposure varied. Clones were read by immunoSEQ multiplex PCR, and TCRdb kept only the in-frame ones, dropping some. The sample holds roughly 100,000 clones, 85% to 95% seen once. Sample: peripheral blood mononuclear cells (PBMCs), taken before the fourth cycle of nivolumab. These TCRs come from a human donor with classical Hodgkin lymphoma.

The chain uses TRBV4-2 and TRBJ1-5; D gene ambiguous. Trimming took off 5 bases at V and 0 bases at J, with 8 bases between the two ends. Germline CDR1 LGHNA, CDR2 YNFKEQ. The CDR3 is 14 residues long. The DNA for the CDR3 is TGTGCCAGCAGCGGCAGCCATAGCAATCAGCCCCAGCATTTT. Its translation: CASSGSHSNQPQHF.

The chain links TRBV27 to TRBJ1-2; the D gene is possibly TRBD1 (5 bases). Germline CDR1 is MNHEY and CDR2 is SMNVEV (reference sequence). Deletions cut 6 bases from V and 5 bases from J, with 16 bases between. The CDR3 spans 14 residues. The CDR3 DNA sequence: TGTGCCAGCAGCTTGGCGGGGGGAGGGTATGGCTACACCTTC. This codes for CASSLAGGGYGYTF.

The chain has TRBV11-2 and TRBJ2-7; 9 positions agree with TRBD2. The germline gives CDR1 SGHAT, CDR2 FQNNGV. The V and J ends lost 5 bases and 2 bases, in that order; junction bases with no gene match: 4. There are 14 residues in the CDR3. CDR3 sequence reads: CASSRPSGAYEQYF. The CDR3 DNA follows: TGTGCCAGCAGCCGGCCTAGCGGGGCCTACGAGCAGTACTTC.

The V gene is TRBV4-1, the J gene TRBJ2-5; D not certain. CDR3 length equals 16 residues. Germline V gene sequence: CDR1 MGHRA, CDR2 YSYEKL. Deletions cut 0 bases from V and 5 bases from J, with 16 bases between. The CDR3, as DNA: TGCGCCAGCAGCCAAGAGGATCGTTTACCGTCGGAGACCCAGTACTTC. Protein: CASSQEDRLPSETQYF.

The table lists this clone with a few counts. CDR3: CASSQDWGGYGYTF. CDR3 nucleotide sequence: TGTGCCAGCAGCCAAGATTGGGGTGGCTATGGCTACACCTTC. This sequence joins TRBV4-2 and TRBJ1-2; the D is unclear. Trimming removed 0 bases at V and 4 bases at J, with 9 bases between. There are 14 residues in the CDR3. Per the germline V gene, CDR1 is LGHNA and CDR2 is YNFKEQ.

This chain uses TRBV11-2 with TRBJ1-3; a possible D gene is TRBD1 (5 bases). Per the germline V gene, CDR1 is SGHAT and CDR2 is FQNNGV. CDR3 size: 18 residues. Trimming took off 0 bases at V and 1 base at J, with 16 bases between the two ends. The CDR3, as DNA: TGTGCCAGCAGCTTAGAGCCCGGAAGGGGAATTTCTGGAAACACCATATATTTT. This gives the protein CASSLEPGRGISGNTIYF.

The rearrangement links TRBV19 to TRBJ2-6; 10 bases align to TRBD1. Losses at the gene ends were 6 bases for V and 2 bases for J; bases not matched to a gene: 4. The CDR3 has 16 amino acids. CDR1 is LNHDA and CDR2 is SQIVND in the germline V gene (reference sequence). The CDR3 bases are TGTGCCAGTAGAGTGACAGGGGGCGCTGGGGCCAACGTCCTGACTTTC. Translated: CASRVTGGAGANVLTF.

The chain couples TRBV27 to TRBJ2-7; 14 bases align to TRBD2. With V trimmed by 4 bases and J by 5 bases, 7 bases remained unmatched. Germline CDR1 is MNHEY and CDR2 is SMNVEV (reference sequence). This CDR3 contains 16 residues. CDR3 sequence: CASSYLTSGRANEQYF. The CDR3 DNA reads TGTGCCAGCAGTTATTTGACTAGCGGGAGGGCCAACGAGCAGTACTTC.

The CDR3 region has the DNA TGCGCCAGCCGGACGGAAGCAACTAATGAAAAACTGTTTTTT. It yields the protein CASRTEATNEKLFF. The chain recombines TRBV5-1 with TRBJ1-4, with D unresolved. This CDR3 comprises 14 residues. In germline, CDR1 is SGHRS, CDR2 YFSETQ. Trimming took 7 bases from V and 0 from J, leaving 10 bases between them.

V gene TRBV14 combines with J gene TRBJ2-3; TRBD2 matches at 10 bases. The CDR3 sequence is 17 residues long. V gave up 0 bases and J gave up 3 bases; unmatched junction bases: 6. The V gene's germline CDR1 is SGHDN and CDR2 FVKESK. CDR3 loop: CASSQDLASGSTDTQYF. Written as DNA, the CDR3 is TGTGCCAGCAGCCAAGATCTTGCTAGCGGGAGTACAGATACGCAGTATTTT.

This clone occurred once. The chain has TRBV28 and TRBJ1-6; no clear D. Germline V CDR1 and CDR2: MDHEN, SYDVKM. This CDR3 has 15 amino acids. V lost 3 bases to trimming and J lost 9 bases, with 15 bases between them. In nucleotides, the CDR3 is TGTGCCAGCAGTTTGTTCAGAGGCCGGGGTTCACCCCTCCACTTT. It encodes CASSLFRGRGSPLHF.

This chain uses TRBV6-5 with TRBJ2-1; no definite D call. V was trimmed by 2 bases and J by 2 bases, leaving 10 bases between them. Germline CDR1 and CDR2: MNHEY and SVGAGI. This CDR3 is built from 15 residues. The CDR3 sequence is CASSYGLSAYNEQFF. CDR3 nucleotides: TGTGCCAGCAGTTACGGCCTCTCCGCCTACAATGAGCAGTTCTTC.

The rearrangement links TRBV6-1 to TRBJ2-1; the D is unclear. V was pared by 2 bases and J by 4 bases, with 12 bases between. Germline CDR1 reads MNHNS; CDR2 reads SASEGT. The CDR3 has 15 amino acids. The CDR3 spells CASSELPDRYNEQFF. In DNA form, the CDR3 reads TGTGCCAGCAGTGAACTTCCGGACCGATACAATGAGCAGTTCTTC.

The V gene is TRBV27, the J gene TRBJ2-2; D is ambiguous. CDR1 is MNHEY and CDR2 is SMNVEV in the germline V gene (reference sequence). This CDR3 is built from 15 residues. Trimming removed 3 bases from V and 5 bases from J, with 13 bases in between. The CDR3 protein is CASSFSHLGTGELFF. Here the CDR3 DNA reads TGTGCCAGCAGTTTTTCCCATCTGGGGACCGGGGAGCTGTTTTTT.

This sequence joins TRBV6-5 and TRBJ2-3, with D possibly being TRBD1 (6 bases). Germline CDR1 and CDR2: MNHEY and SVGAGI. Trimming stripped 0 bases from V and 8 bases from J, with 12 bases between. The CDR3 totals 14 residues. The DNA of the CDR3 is TGTGCCAGCAGTTACTCGGCCTTAGGGGGTACGCAGTATTTT. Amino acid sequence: CASSYSALGGTQYF.

In nucleotides, the CDR3 is TGTGCCAGCAGTTTAGGGACAGGGACCACTGAAGCTTTCTTT. Encoded protein: CASSLGTGTTEAFF. The rearrangement joins TRBV27 to TRBJ1-1, with 9 bases aligning to TRBD1. Germline CDR1 reads MNHEY; CDR2 reads SMNVEV (reference sequence). Trimming removed 2 bases from V and 4 bases from J; junction bases left unmatched: 2. The CDR3 runs to 14 residues.

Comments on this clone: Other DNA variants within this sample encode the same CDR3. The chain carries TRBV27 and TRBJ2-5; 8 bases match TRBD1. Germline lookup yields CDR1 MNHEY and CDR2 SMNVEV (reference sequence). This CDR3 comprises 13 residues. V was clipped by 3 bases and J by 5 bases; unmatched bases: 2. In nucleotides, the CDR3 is TGTGCCAGCAGTTTCCAGGGGGCTGAGACCCAGTACTTC. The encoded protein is CASSFQGAETQYF.

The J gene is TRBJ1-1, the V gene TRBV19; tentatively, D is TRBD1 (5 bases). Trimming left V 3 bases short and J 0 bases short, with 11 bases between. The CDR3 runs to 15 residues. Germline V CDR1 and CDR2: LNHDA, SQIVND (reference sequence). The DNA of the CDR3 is TGTGCCAGTAGTATGGCCCCAGGGATGAACACTGAAGCTTTCTTT. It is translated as CASSMAPGMNTEAFF.

CDR3 DNA: TGCGCCAGCAGCCAGTGGGACAGCCCTTACAATGAGCAGTTCTTC. Encoded protein: CASSQWDSPYNEQFF. This rearrangement joins TRBV4-1 to TRBJ2-1; 7 bases fit TRBD1. With V trimmed by 3 bases and J by 4 bases, 6 bases remained unmatched. CDR1 MGHRA and CDR2 YSYEKL come from the germline V gene. This CDR3 comprises 15 residues.

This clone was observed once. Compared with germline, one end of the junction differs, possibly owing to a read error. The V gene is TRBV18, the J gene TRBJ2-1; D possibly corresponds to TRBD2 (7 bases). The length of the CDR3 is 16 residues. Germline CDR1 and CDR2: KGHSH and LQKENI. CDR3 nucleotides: TGTGCCAGCTCACCCGCGGCGGGGGCCGGGGACAATGAGCGGTTCTTC. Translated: CASSPAAGAGDNERFF.

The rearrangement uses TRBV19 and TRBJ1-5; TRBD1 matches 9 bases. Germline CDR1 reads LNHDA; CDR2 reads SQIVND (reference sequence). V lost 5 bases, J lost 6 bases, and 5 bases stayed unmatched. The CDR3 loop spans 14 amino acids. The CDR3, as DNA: TGTGCCAGTAGTTCCGGGACAGGGCTTCAGCCCCAGCATTTT. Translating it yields CASSSGTGLQPQHF.